This record concerns one TCR beta chain sequence. The sample is drawn from a study of blood T cell repertoires in COVID-19. Study summary: COVID-19 samples collected from the United States, Italy and Spain covered acute and convalescent phases. The cDNA or gDNA used as material had been derived from T cells, B-cell-depleted T cells, or PBMCs.

The CDR3 consists of 14 residues. Looked up from germline, CDR1 is LNHDA and CDR2 is SQIVND (reference sequence). V gave up 7 bases and J gave up 4 bases, with 17 bases separating them. Original data processing: Amplification with reference gene primers provided the estimates of nucleated cell counts. TCRdb's copy holds only in-frame clones and misses some; the assay was immunoSEQ multiplex PCR. D and trimming come from the DNA, and the V and J calls and clone size come from that table. The sample records approximately 180,000 clones, about nine tenths being singletons. The TCR was taken from a woman in her fifties or sixties with acute or convalescent COVID-19. The chain has TRBV19 and TRBJ2-7; weak D call: TRBD1 (5 bases). Sequenced input: peripheral blood. The CDR3 loop reads CASTRSWGPYEQYF. In DNA, the CDR3 is TGTGCCAGTACCCGGAGTTGGGGCCCGTACGAGCAGTACTTC.